These 22 T cell receptor beta chains came from one sample sequenced in a study of low-dose radiotherapy and immunotherapy resistance in tumors. Time point noted: after trial treatment. The treatment was: LDRT plus nivolumab, ipilimumab, low-dose cyclophosphamide and aspirin (RACIN trial). Both TCRalpha and TCRbeta chains were reverse transcribed with V-gene-specific primers. The TCRs were subjected to amplification over around 19 PCR cycles employing a constant-region primer in conjunction with a V-primer adapter. TCRdb called the reads again in MiXCR, with one record for every CDR3 protein. The sample yields tens of thousands of distinct CDR3 sequences, 20% to 25% seen once. Here the sequenced sample was PBMCs, taken after low-dose radiotherapy plus immunotherapy. These receptors were collected from a female donor with ovarian cancer.

This clonotype was picked up a small number of times. Only one base separates this from a far larger clonotype, so it likely reflects a read error. V and J are TRBV5-5 and TRBJ2-7; no firm D call. V was trimmed by 4 bases and J by 7 bases, leaving 15 bases between them. This CDR3 spans 13 amino acids. CDR1 and CDR2 from the germline V gene are SGHKS and YYEKEE (reference sequence). CDR3 protein: CASSTDGRSEQYF. The CDR3 DNA is TGTGCCAGCAGCACGGACGGGCGGAGTGAGCAGTACTTC.

This clonotype has a count of ten or more. The V call is TRBV12-3 or TRBV12-4, the J call TRBJ2-7; 10 bases fit TRBD2. This CDR3 region has 15 residues. V was clipped by 6 bases and J by 4 bases; unmatched bases: 9. The CDR3 sequence: CASRPSGRAEYEQYF. The DNA for the CDR3 is TGTGCCAGCAGACCCAGCGGGAGGGCCGAGTACGAGCAGTACTTC.

This clonotype has more than one count but fewer than ten. The chain links TRBV14 to TRBJ1-6, with D hard to call. The CDR3 extends over 13 amino acids. The V and J ends lost 1 base and 9 bases respectively, with 7 bases between them. CDR1 is SGHDN and CDR2 is FVKESK in the germline V gene. The CDR3 coding sequence is TGTGCCAGCAGCCAAGTAGGGAGTTCACCCCTCCACTTT. It is translated as CASSQVGSSPLHF.

This clonotype came up many times. The V call is TRBV11-3, the J call TRBJ2-4; 7 bases line up with TRBD1. V lost 3 bases, J lost 0 bases, and 5 bases stayed unmatched. The CDR3 loop spans 16 amino acids. The germline V gene encodes CDR1 SGHNT and CDR2 YENEEA. The CDR3 coding sequence is TGTGCCAGCAGCTTTCAGACAGGGCTAGCCAAAAACATTCAGTACTTC. It yields the protein CASSFQTGLAKNIQYF.

This clonotype was observed at least ten times. This chain uses TRBV28 with TRBJ2-2; possible D gene TRBD2, 6 bases. There are 14 residues in the CDR3. CDR1 and CDR2 from the germline V gene are MDHEN and SYDVKM. Trimming took 5 bases from V and 3 from J, leaving 10 bases between them. The CDR3 nucleotides read TGTGCCAGCAGTATTACTAGCTACACCGGGGAGCTGTTTTTT. It encodes CASSITSYTGELFF.

This clonotype was counted many times. The chain joins TRBV9 to TRBJ1-1, with D uncertain. The CDR3 runs 13 residues. Trimming removed 0 bases at V and 6 bases at J, with 9 bases between. The germline V gene has CDR1 SGDLS and CDR2 YYNGEE. CDR3 sequence (DNA): TGTGCCAGCAGCGTAGAACTCAGCGCTGAAGCTTTCTTT. It translates to CASSVELSAEAFF.

This clonotype appeared a few times. The rearrangement joins TRBV7-9 to TRBJ2-1, with D possibly TRBD2 on 5 matching bases. Germline V gene lookup returns CDR1 SEHNR and CDR2 FQNEAQ (reference sequence). Trimming removed 5 bases at V and 5 bases at J, with 22 bases between. The CDR3 is made up of 17 amino acids. The CDR3 sequence: CASSKRGRSPLDNEQFF. In DNA form, the CDR3 reads TGTGCCAGCAGCAAACGGGGTAGAAGCCCACTCGACAATGAGCAGTTCTTC.

This clonotype appeared many times. V and J are TRBV6-5 and TRBJ1-1; unclear D gene. V was shortened by 6 bases and J by 5 bases, with 16 bases between the two germline ends. Germline V gives CDR1 MNHEY, CDR2 SVGAGI. This CDR3 spans 14 amino acids. CDR3 region: CASSLGVAATEAFF. As DNA, the CDR3 is TGTGCCAGCAGCCTCGGCGTAGCGGCAACTGAAGCTTTCTTT.

This clonotype was seen ten or more times. The chain joins TRBV7-9 to TRBJ2-5, with D tentatively TRBD1 or TRBD2 (5 bases each). Germline V CDR1 and CDR2: SEHNR, FQNEAQ (reference sequence). CDR3 length: 13 amino acids. Trimming pared 3 bases from V and 3 bases from J, leaving 8 bases between. The CDR3, as DNA: TGTGCCAGCAGCTTCGGGACCGAAGAGACCCAGTACTTC. As protein: CASSFGTEETQYF.

A remark on this clonotype: A far larger clone is off by one base, so a read error is likely. The J gene is TRBJ1-2, the V gene TRBV6-8, with D hard to call. In germline, CDR1 is MNHGY, CDR2 SAAAGT. V gave up 6 bases and J gave up 6 bases, with 14 bases separating them. The CDR3 runs to 13 residues. CDR3 protein: CASRATPTHGYTF. CDR3 coding DNA: TGTGCCAGCAGGGCGACTCCCACTCATGGCTACACCTTC.

This clonotype appeared many times. The chain combines TRBV12-3 or TRBV12-4 with TRBJ1-5; no reliable D call. V lost 2 bases, J lost 0 bases, and 8 bases lay in between. The CDR3 is 15 residues long. The CDR3 DNA reads as TGTGCCAGCAGTTTAAGCGGCTATAGCAATCAGCCCCAGCATTTT. Its translation is CASSLSGYSNQPQHF.

Many counts were recorded for this clonotype. The chain uses TRBV5-1 and TRBJ1-4; 7 bases align to TRBD1. Germline assignment: CDR1 SGHRS and CDR2 YFSETQ. The CDR3 is 16 amino acids. Unmatched junction bases numbered 4, after V lost 0 bases and J lost 2 bases. Written as DNA, the CDR3 is TGCGCCAGCAGCTTGGAGCAGGGGGAGACTAATGAAAAACTGTTTTTT. It codes for CASSLEQGETNEKLFF.

This clonotype came up many times. The chain is built from TRBV9 and TRBJ2-7; 11 positions agree with TRBD1. This CDR3 region has 17 residues. Germline loops: CDR1 SGDLS, CDR2 YYNGEE. The junction had 12 bases not matched to a gene; V was cut back by 3 bases and J by 4 bases. CDR3 protein: CASSAGQGARGGYEQYF. Here the CDR3 DNA reads TGTGCCAGCAGCGCAGGACAGGGGGCCCGGGGGGGATACGAGCAGTACTTC.

The table lists this clonotype with a few counts. The chain links TRBV6-6 to TRBJ2-7; possibly TRBD2 for D (6 bases). CDR1 MNHNY and CDR2 SVGAGI come from the germline V gene (reference sequence). This CDR3 is 14 amino acids long. Deletions cut 0 bases from V and 2 bases from J, with 8 bases between. This CDR3 reads CASSYSEGTYEQYF. The CDR3 DNA reads TGTGCCAGCAGTTACTCGGAGGGGACCTACGAGCAGTACTTC.

As for this clonotype: Possible read error: a much larger clone is one base away. The V call is TRBV12-3 or TRBV12-4, the J call TRBJ1-5; no reliable D call. The CDR3 consists of 14 residues. Trimming removed 5 bases from V and 3 bases from J, with 11 bases in between. CDR3 DNA sequence: TGTGCCAGCAGTCCGTACAAGGTCAATCAGCCCCAGCATTTT. It yields the protein CASSPYKVNQPQHF.

This clonotype was seen many times. The CDR3 sequence is CASSQGSGNQPQHF. CDR3 nucleotide sequence: TGTGCCAGCAGCCAGGGTTCTGGCAATCAGCCCCAGCATTTT. The chain joins TRBV3-1 to TRBJ1-5; unclear D gene. The germline V gene encodes CDR1 LGHDT and CDR2 YNNKEL (reference sequence). Trimming left V 3 bases short and J 2 bases short, with 8 bases between. The CDR3 is 14 amino acids.

This clonotype was seen many times. The chain combines TRBV29-1 with TRBJ2-1, with 9 bases that match TRBD2. J was trimmed by 7 bases and V by 1 base; bases with no gene match: 5. The CDR3 totals 14 residues. Germline CDR1 SQVTM, CDR2 ANQGSEA. The CDR3 sequence is CSVEVASGRNEQFF. For the CDR3, the DNA is TGCAGCGTTGAAGTTGCCAGCGGGAGGAATGAGCAGTTCTTC.

The chain couples TRBV2 to TRBJ2-3; no clear D gene. V gave up 3 bases and J gave up 9 bases, with 13 bases separating them. Per the germline V gene, CDR1 is SNHLY and CDR2 is FYNNEI. The CDR3 extends over 13 amino acids. CDR3 region: CASSDRAGITQYF. CDR3 bases: TGTGCCAGCAGTGATAGGGCCGGCATAACGCAGTATTTT. Using reference TRBV2 and TRBJ2-3 for the parts outside the CDR3, the full variable domain is EPEVTQTPSHQVTQMGQEVILRCVPISNHLYFYWYRQILGQKVEFLVSFYNNEISEKSEIFDDQFSVERPDGSNFTLKIRSTKLEDSAMYFCASSDRAGITQYFGPGTRLTVL.

This clonotype was observed many times. V and J are TRBV2 and TRBJ1-6; the D gene is possibly TRBD1 (5 bases). The CDR3 loop spans 16 amino acids. The V gene's germline CDR1 is SNHLY and CDR2 FYNNEI. The germline V and J ends were trimmed by 3 bases and 0 bases, with 9 bases remaining between them. CDR3 nucleotide sequence: TGTGCCAGCAGTGACGGGGGTAGCTCCTATAATTCACCCCTCCACTTT. Its translation is CASSDGGSSYNSPLHF. Using reference TRBV2 and TRBJ1-6 for the parts outside the CDR3, the full variable domain is EPEVTQTPSHQVTQMGQEVILRCVPISNHLYFYWYRQILGQKVEFLVSFYNNEISEKSEIFDDQFSVERPDGSNFTLKIRSTKLEDSAMYFCASSDGGSSYNSPLHFGNGTRLTVT.

The J gene is TRBJ1-6, the V gene TRBV12-3 or TRBV12-4; 8 positions match TRBD1. This CDR3 spans 16 amino acids. V was pared by 6 bases and J by 7 bases, with 11 bases of the junction left unmatched. Written as DNA, the CDR3 is TGTGCCAGCAGGACTACAGGGGGTTCAGGGAATTCACCCCTCCACTTT. Translation gives CASRTTGGSGNSPLHF.

This clonotype came up many times. The V and J genes are TRBV11-3 and TRBJ2-3; 13 bases match TRBD2. V shed 5 bases, J shed 6 bases, and the junction held 8 bases outside the gene matches. The CDR3 has 16 amino acids. Germline V gene lookup returns CDR1 SGHNT and CDR2 YENEEA. The CDR3 spells CASSPPSTSGRDTQYF. CDR3 DNA sequence: TGTGCCAGCAGCCCCCCCTCGACTAGCGGGAGGGATACGCAGTATTTT. The full variable domain, its missing parts supplied by reference TRBV11-3 and TRBJ2-3, is EAGVVQSPRYKIIEKKQPVAFWCNPISGHNTLYWYLQNLGQGPELLIRYENEEAVDDSQLPKDRFSAERLKGVDSTLKIQPAELGDSAVYLCASSPPSTSGRDTQYFGPGTRLTVL.

This clonotype was found many times. V gene TRBV7-2 combines with J gene TRBJ2-7, with 8 bases matching TRBD2. Germline V gene data show CDR1 as SGHTA and CDR2 as FQGNSA. There are 14 residues in the CDR3. With 5 bases clipped from V and 5 bases from J, the junction kept 8 bases outside the gene matches. The CDR3 loop reads CASSRDSGTDEQYF. CDR3 nucleotides: TGTGCCAGCAGCCGTGATAGCGGGACCGACGAGCAGTACTTC.